This TCR beta chain was identified during a study of tumor-infiltrating lymphocytes in primary liver carcinoma. Researchers generated TCR beta cDNA from roughly 500 ng of total RNA, relying on a constant-region primer. Libraries for TCR beta were built through three nested multiplex PCR rounds, which together made up a slightly modified ARM-PCR procedure. Amplification in the first two PCR rounds was performed using TRBV1-TRBV30 forward primers and a C-beta reverse primer for approximately 10 cycles each. TCRdb fed the multiplex PCR reads into MiXCR, producing one record per CDR3 protein. The data contain approximately 73,000 distinct CDR3 sequences, about 64% of them singletons. Extraction of RNA together with DNA used 20-30 mg of unsorted bulk tissue. This CDR3 is built from 12 residues. Trimming removed 8 bases at V and 9 bases at J, with 13 bases between. Germline V gives CDR1 SNHLY, CDR2 FYNNEI.

This clonotype was observed a handful of times. V gene TRBV2 combines with J gene TRBJ1-4; weak D call: TRBD1 (5 bases). Sequenced: liver tumor tissue from sampling region 4. Subset reported: tumor region T4, right-lateral pole. The sequence came from a woman aged 60 to 75 with primary liver carcinoma and hepatitis B virus infection. The CDR3: CASGTRRQKLFF. DNA for the CDR3: TGTGCCAGCGGGACTCGGAGGCAAAAACTGTTTTTT.